These 21 T cell receptor beta chains originate from one sample sequenced in a study of blood T cell repertoires in COVID-19. Method: immunoSEQ multiplex PCR; TCRdb's copy keeps in-frame clones and lacks some. The data show fewer than 95,000 clones, about nine tenths seen once. Sequenced material: peripheral blood. These receptors were obtained from a man aged 45-60 years with active or convalescent COVID-19.

The rearrangement uses TRBV30 and TRBJ1-4; tentatively, D is TRBD1 (6 bases). V was clipped by 0 bases and J by 8 bases, with 13 bases between them. Germline V lookup: CDR1 GTSNPN, CDR2 SVGIG (reference sequence). The CDR3 extends over 14 amino acids. CDR3 DNA sequence: TGTGCCTGGAGTGTAGGCAGGGGAATAGAAAAACTGTTTTTT. Translation gives CAWSVGRGIEKLFF.

The V gene is TRBV10-3, the J gene TRBJ1-1, with 8 bases matching TRBD1. This CDR3 has 13 amino acids. Germline loops: CDR1 ENHRY, CDR2 SYGVKD. J gave up 1 base and V 10 bases, and 5 bases lay outside the gene matches. CDR3 residues: CASWGTGNTEAFF. CDR3 sequence (DNA): TGTGCCAGCTGGGGGACAGGGAACACTGAAGCTTTCTTT.

The chain combines TRBV3-1 (or the pseudogene TRBV3-2) with TRBJ1-5; D unclear. The ends were cut back, 3 bases at V and 5 bases at J, with 5 bases in the middle. CDR1 LGHDT and CDR2 YNNKEL come from the germline V gene (reference sequence). The CDR3 runs 12 residues. The DNA of the CDR3 is TGTGCCAGCAGCCATGGAGATCAGCCCCAGCATTTT. It specifies CASSHGDQPQHF.

The CDR3 DNA reads as TGTGCTAGTGGTTTGACCAAGGGGTATAGCAATCAGCCCCAGCATTTT. Translated, it gives CASGLTKGYSNQPQHF. This sequence joins TRBV12-5 and TRBJ1-5; a possible D gene is TRBD1 (5 bases). V was clipped by 2 bases and J by 0 bases, with 11 bases between them. The CDR3 is made up of 16 amino acids. The germline CDR1 and CDR2 sequences are LGHNT and FRNRAP.

This chain links TRBV29-1 with TRBJ2-7; TRBD2 matches 7 bases. Germline V gene lookup returns CDR1 SQVTM and CDR2 ANQGSEA. The CDR3 runs to 16 residues. The V segment lost 4 bases and the J segment 0 bases; nucleotides outside the gene matches: 12. Here the CDR3 DNA reads TGCAGCGTTGGGTCTTGGGGGGGGACCGGCTCCTACGAGCAGTACTTC. It codes for CSVGSWGGTGSYEQYF.

CDR3 residues: CASSRTGAFNQPQHF. CDR3 nucleotides: TGTGCCAGCAGCCGGACAGGGGCGTTCAATCAGCCCCAGCATTTT. J is TRBJ1-5 and V is TRBV5-6; 9 bases fit TRBD1. With 4 bases clipped from V and 3 bases from J, the junction kept 5 bases outside the gene matches. Germline V gene data show CDR1 as SGHDT and CDR2 as YYEEEE. CDR3 length: 15 residues.

This clone was counted a few times. The V call is TRBV5-3, the J call TRBJ2-7, with 8 bases that match TRBD2. TRBV5-3 is classed as an ORF, of uncertain function. Trimming cost V 2 bases and J 4 bases; bases outside gene matches: 17. The CDR3 has 18 residues. CDR3 region: CARSFDAIPGLVKYEQYF. CDR3 sequence (DNA): TGTGCCAGAAGCTTCGATGCTATCCCGGGACTAGTGAAATACGAGCAGTACTTC.

This chain connects TRBV12-5 to TRBJ2-3, with D perhaps TRBD1 (6 bases). The CDR3 is 18 amino acids. Germline CDR1 is LGHNT and CDR2 is FRNRAP. Between the trimmed V and J ends, which lost 0 bases and 0 bases, there was a span of 16 bases. CDR3 coding DNA: TGTGCTAGTGGTTTGGTACTAGTGGCAGGGGCTAGCACAGATACGCAGTATTTT. It specifies CASGLVLVAGASTDTQYF.

The CDR3 DNA is TGTGCCAGTAGTTTATCCGGGACAGGGACCAAAAACATTCAGTACTTC. It translates to CASSLSGTGTKNIQYF. The V gene is TRBV19, the J gene TRBJ2-4; 9 bases are shared with TRBD1. V trimming: 5 bases; J trimming: 2 bases; junction bases outside the gene matches: 7. The CDR3 consists of 16 residues. Germline lookup yields CDR1 LNHDA and CDR2 SQIVND (reference sequence).

This chain connects TRBV7-9 to TRBJ1-1; possibly TRBD1 for D (5 bases). Trimming stripped 7 bases from V and 3 bases from J, with 12 bases between. The germline V gene encodes CDR1 SEHNR and CDR2 FQNEAQ (reference sequence). There are 13 residues in the CDR3. The CDR3: CASKQVGDTEAFF. In nucleotides, the CDR3 is TGTGCCAGCAAACAGGTTGGAGACACTGAAGCTTTCTTT.

This clone occurred once. Other DNA sequences in the sample encode the same CDR3. V gene TRBV9 combines with J gene TRBJ2-2, with TRBD1 matching 9 bases. The germline CDR1 and CDR2 sequences are SGDLS and YYNGEE. With 4 bases clipped from V and 4 bases from J, the junction kept 5 bases outside the gene matches. CDR3 length: 15 amino acids. As DNA, the CDR3 is TGTGCCAGCAGCCCGGAGACAGGGGGCACCGGGGAGCTGTTTTTT. It is translated as CASSPETGGTGELFF.

This rearrangement joins TRBV12-3 or TRBV12-4 to TRBJ2-7; D is unresolved. V lost 3 bases to trimming and J lost 0 bases, with 6 bases between them. The CDR3 is 13 amino acids. In DNA, the CDR3 is TGTGCCAGCAGTTTTCAGGTCTCCTACGAGCAGTACTTC. It codes for CASSFQVSYEQYF.

The V and J genes are TRBV7-9 and TRBJ2-5; the match to TRBD2 covers 7 bases. Unmatched junction bases numbered 1, after V lost 0 bases and J lost 9 bases. The CDR3 loop spans 12 amino acids. Germline CDR1 reads SEHNR; CDR2 reads FQNEAQ (reference sequence). CDR3 loop: CASSLALAAQYF. CDR3 coding DNA: TGTGCCAGCAGCTTAGCCCTAGCGGCCCAGTACTTC.

The J gene is TRBJ1-6, the V gene TRBV6-6, with D maybe TRBD1 (5 bases). CDR1 MNHNY and CDR2 SVGAGI come from the germline V gene (reference sequence). CDR3 length equals 15 residues. Trimming cost V 7 bases and J 7 bases, with 17 bases left between them. As DNA, the CDR3 is TGTGCCAGCACCACAGGAGTGGTCGGAAATTCACCCCTCCACTTT. The encoded protein is CASTTGVVGNSPLHF.

This chain joins TRBV4-1 and TRBJ2-7, with 8 bases identical to TRBD1. The CDR3 runs 17 residues. After removal of 0 bases from V and 2 bases from J, the junction contained 9 bases not matched to a gene. Germline loops: CDR1 MGHRA, CDR2 YSYEKL. CDR3 sequence (DNA): TGCGCCAGCAGCCAAGACTTAACGGGACAGGTAACCTACGAGCAGTACTTC. Its translation is CASSQDLTGQVTYEQYF.

This chain connects TRBV28 to TRBJ2-2, with unresolved D. Trimming took 8 bases from V and 6 from J, leaving 10 bases between them. The V gene's germline CDR1 is MDHEN and CDR2 SYDVKM. The CDR3 covers 12 residues. The CDR3 DNA is TGTGCCAGCCGCGTTAACCCCGGGGAGCTGTTTTTT. Its protein product is CASRVNPGELFF.

The rearrangement links TRBV7-9 to TRBJ1-4, with 7 positions matching TRBD1. This CDR3 region has 15 residues. V lost 1 base, J lost 1 base, and 0 bases stayed unmatched. Germline V CDR1 and CDR2: SEHNR, FQNEAQ (reference sequence). For the CDR3, the DNA is TGTGCCAGCAGCTTAGGACAGGGAACTAATGAAAAACTGTTTTTT. Protein sequence: CASSLGQGTNEKLFF.

The chain links TRBV3-1 (or the pseudogene TRBV3-2) to TRBJ1-4; the match to TRBD1 covers 8 bases. After removal of 5 bases from V and 2 bases from J, the junction contained 4 bases not matched to a gene. Germline-derived CDR1 and CDR2 are LGHDT and YNNKEL (reference sequence). The CDR3 spans 15 residues. The CDR3 region is CASSITGGTNEKLFF. The CDR3 coding sequence is TGTGCCAGCAGCATAACAGGGGGTACTAATGAAAAACTGTTTTTT.

V and J are TRBV6-5 and TRBJ2-1; TRBD2 matches 8 bases. In germline, CDR1 is MNHEY, CDR2 SVGAGI. CDR3 length: 15 residues. The J segment lost 0 bases and the V segment lost 8 bases, leaving 6 bases of the junction unmatched. The CDR3 nucleotides read TGTGCCAGCCGACTAGCGCGTTCCTCCTACAATGAGCAGTTCTTC. Residues: CASRLARSSYNEQFF.

This sequence joins TRBV7-2 and TRBJ2-3; 8 nucleotides line up with TRBD2. V was pared by 5 bases and J by 5 bases, with 12 bases of the junction left unmatched. The CDR3 is 16 amino acids. Germline CDR1 SGHTA, CDR2 FQGNSA. The CDR3 DNA follows: TGTGCCAGCAGCAATTACCCGGGGGGGCCGCGAGATACGCAGTATTTT. This codes for CASSNYPGGPRDTQYF.

This sequence joins TRBV5-6 and TRBJ1-2; D might be TRBD1 (5 bases). CDR3 length equals 16 residues. From germline, CDR1 is SGHDT and CDR2 YYEEEE. The V end lost 0 bases, the J end lost 4 bases, and 16 bases lay between the germline ends. CDR3 in amino acids: CASSLGAQVYSYGYTF. Here the CDR3 DNA reads TGTGCCAGCAGCTTGGGGGCACAGGTTTATAGCTATGGCTACACCTTC. Filled out from reference TRBV5-6 and TRBJ1-2, the complete variable domain reads DAGVTQSPTHLIKTRGQQVTLRCSPKSGHDTVSWYQQALGQGPQFIFQYYEEEERQRGNFPDRFSGHQFPNYSSELNVNALLLGDSALYLCASSLGAQVYSYGYTFGSGTRLTVV.